These T cell receptor beta chains were read from a single sample in a study of cytomegalovirus exposure and HLA in healthy donors. Profiled with immunoSEQ multiplex PCR; TCRdb holds only in-frame clones, not every one. Of around 140,000 clones listed, 80% are singletons. The sample taken for sequencing was PBMCs. These receptors were collected from a man aged 35 to 55 in good health and CMV-seronegative. CDR3s include the opening cysteine and the closing phenylalanine or tryptophan. D genes are given only for firm matches. Not all rows give a size; the values are once, few, many and, for expanded clones, a class.

v_gene	abundance	d_gene	j_gene	CDR3nt	CDR3aa
TRBV30	.	TRBD2	TRBJ2-7	TGTGCCTGGAGTGTACTCGGGGGGAAAGAGCAGTACTTC	CAWSVLGGKEQYF
TRBV29-1	.	TRBD1	TRBJ1-6	TGCAGCGTTACGGACAGGGAGAATTCACCCCTCCACTTT	CSVTDRENSPLHF
TRBV5-4	.	.	TRBJ1-2	TGTGCCAGCAGTCCTCAACAAGCTAACTATGGCTACACCTTC	CASSPQQANYGYTF
TRBV27	.	TRBD1	TRBJ1-2	TGTGCCAGCAGTCTACTCGGACAGGGCGGCTACACCTTC	CASSLLGQGGYTF
TRBV2	.	.	TRBJ1-1	TGTGCCAGCAGGGTAGACACTGAAGCTTTCTTT	CASRVDTEAFF
TRBV2	once	.	TRBJ1-1	TGTGCCAGCTGGTCGGCAGGGACTCTGTCTGAAGCTTTCTTT	CASWSAGTLSEAFF
TRBV7-2	.	.	TRBJ1-2	TGTGCCAGCAGCTTAGCATCTCCGGGGGGCGGCTACACCTTC	CASSLASPGGGYTF
TRBV5-6	.	.	TRBJ2-1	TGTGCCAGCAGCTACTCGAACCAAAATGAGCAGTTCTTC	CASSYSNQNEQFF
TRBV7-2	.	TRBD2	TRBJ2-5	TGTGCCAGCAGCTTAGTCCTAGCGGGGGGCGGCGAGACCCAGTACTTC	CASSLVLAGGGETQYF
TRBV7-2	.	.	TRBJ2-3	TGTGCCAGCGCGGGACAGCGCACAGATACGCAGTATTTT	CASAGQRTDTQYF
TRBV7-9	.	.	TRBJ2-5	TGTGCCAGCAGCTTATTCGGACAAGTCCAAGAGACCCAGTACTTC	CASSLFGQVQETQYF
TRBV28	.	TRBD1	TRBJ1-1	TGTGCCAGCAGCCTCACGGACAGGGTAGAAACTGAAGCTTTCTTT	CASSLTDRVETEAFF
TRBV2	.	.	TRBJ2-7	TGTGCCAGCAGCGTCCACGGCGAGCAGTACTTC	CASSVHGEQYF
TRBV7-2	.	TRBD2	TRBJ2-3	TGTGCCAGCAGCTTCTTGGGGGGAGGGGATACGCAGTATTTT	CASSFLGGGDTQYF
TRBV6-1	.	.	TRBJ1-5	TGTGCCAGCAGTGTGCCGAGAAATAGCAATCAGCCCCAGCATTTT	CASSVPRNSNQPQHF
TRBV7-2	.	.	TRBJ1-1	TGTGCCAGCAGCTTAGGGCAGGGCTCTGAAGCTTTCTTT	CASSLGQGSEAFF
TRBV6-6	.	.	TRBJ1-2	TGTGCCAGCACTCCTACCCGGTCTAACTATGGCTACACCTTC	CASTPTRSNYGYTF
TRBV5-1	once	.	TRBJ1-1	TGCGCCAGCAGCTTGGTCATTAACACTGAAGCTTTCTTT	CASSLVINTEAFF
TRBV2	.	TRBD2	TRBJ2-1	TGTGCCAGCAAGCCACTAGCGGGGAGTTACAATGAGCAGTTCTTC	CASKPLAGSYNEQFF
TRBV4-1	few	TRBD1	TRBJ1-1	TGCGCCAGCAGCCAAGGACAGGGGGCAGGCTTGAACACTGAAGCTTTCTTT	CASSQGQGAGLNTEAFF
TRBV27	once	.	TRBJ2-3	TGTGCCAGCAGGACCCGGGGACTTCCCACAGATACGCAGTATTTT	CASRTRGLPTDTQYF
TRBV4-1	.	.	TRBJ1-2	TGCGCCAGCAGCCAAGAGGGCAGCTATAACTATGGCTACACCTTC	CASSQEGSYNYGYTF
TRBV7-9	few	TRBD1	TRBJ2-7	TGTGCCAGCAGCCGACAGGGCCTCTCCTACGAGCAGTACTTC	CASSRQGLSYEQYF
TRBV28	.	TRBD2	TRBJ2-1	TGTGCCAGCAGTGCGGTGTGGACTAGCGGGATCAATGAGCAGTTCTTC	CASSAVWTSGINEQFF
TRBV30	.	.	TRBJ2-1	TGTGCCTGGAGTTCGCGATCCTACAATGAGCAGTTCTTC	CAWSSRSYNEQFF
TRBV7-8	.	TRBD2	TRBJ2-1	TGTGCCAGCAGCTACGTCCCGGGGGGGCGGAATGAGCAGTTCTTC	CASSYVPGGRNEQFF
TRBV18	.	TRBD1	TRBJ1-6	TGTGCCAGCTCACCACAGGGGGCGGACTATAATTCACCCCTCCACTTT	CASSPQGADYNSPLHF
TRBV6-5	.	TRBD1	TRBJ1-4	TGTGCCAGCAGTCTTGACAGGGTTGGTGAAAAACTGTTTTTT	CASSLDRVGEKLFF
TRBV30	.	TRBD1	TRBJ1-2	TGTGCCTGGAGTCGAACTGAGACAGGGGGCAGCTATGGCTACACCTTC	CAWSRTETGGSYGYTF